These T cell receptor beta chains were read from a single sample in a study of blood T cells in healthy people across ages. A single record per CDR3 protein comes from TCRdb applying MiXCR to the 5' RACE reads. Of 1,500,000 or so distinct CDR3 sequences in the sample, less than 45% were seen once. Sequenced sample: blood. These receptors all come from a woman aged 18-30 years in good health. The CDR3 runs from the conserved cysteine through the conserved F or W. A D gene is named only where the DNA matches it firmly. Some rows have no size entry. The others give once, few or many, or a class for an expanded clone.

j_gene: TRBJ2-6; d_gene: NA; abundance: NA; v_gene: TRBV4-3; CDR3aa: CASSQGTVLSGANVLTF; CDR3nt: TGCGCCAGCAGCCAAGGGACAGTTCTCTCTGGGGCCAACGTCCTGACTTTC
j_gene: TRBJ2-3; d_gene: TRBD2; abundance: NA; v_gene: TRBV20-1; CDR3aa: CSALVGGVLDTQYF; CDR3nt: TGCAGTGCTCTTGTCGGGGGGGTCCTGGATACGCAGTATTTT
j_gene: TRBJ1-2; d_gene: NA; abundance: few; v_gene: TRBV4-3; CDR3aa: CASSLRRPGFYGYTF; CDR3nt: TGCGCCAGCAGCCTCAGAAGACCGGGGTTCTATGGCTACACCTTC
j_gene: TRBJ1-1; d_gene: NA; abundance: NA; v_gene: TRBV5-5; CDR3aa: CASSLFLDPRATEAFF; CDR3nt: TGTGCCAGCAGCTTGTTTTTGGACCCAAGGGCCACTGAAGCTTTCTTT
j_gene: TRBJ2-1; d_gene: NA; abundance: many; v_gene: TRBV11-2; CDR3aa: CASSLEPLKRQFF; CDR3nt: TGTGCCAGCAGCTTAGAACCTCTCAAGCGGCAGTTCTTC
j_gene: TRBJ1-2; d_gene: NA; abundance: few; v_gene: TRBV10-3; CDR3aa: CAISETPGFNGYTF; CDR3nt: TGTGCCATCAGTGAGACACCAGGGTTTAATGGCTACACCTTC
j_gene: TRBJ2-7; d_gene: TRBD1; abundance: few; v_gene: TRBV24-1; CDR3aa: CATSDRTGSSYEQYF; CDR3nt: TGTGCCACCAGTGACAGGACAGGGAGCTCCTACGAGCAGTACTTC
j_gene: TRBJ2-4; d_gene: NA; abundance: few; v_gene: TRBV3-1; CDR3aa: CASSQRGPQYF; CDR3nt: TGTGCCAGCAGCCAACGGGGTCCGCAGTACTTC
j_gene: TRBJ1-2; d_gene: TRBD1; abundance: few; v_gene: TRBV29-1; CDR3aa: CSVDQQGGSLYGYTF; CDR3nt: TGCAGCGTTGACCAACAGGGGGGCTCATTGTATGGCTACACCTTC
j_gene: TRBJ2-5; d_gene: NA; abundance: few; v_gene: TRBV5-1; CDR3aa: CASSLGLIEQYF; CDR3nt: TGCGCCAGCAGCTTGGGGCTTATTGAGCAGTACTTC
j_gene: TRBJ1-1; d_gene: TRBD1; abundance: NA; v_gene: TRBV27; CDR3aa: CASSSFSYGDRNTEAFF; CDR3nt: TGTGCCAGCAGTTCCTTCAGCTACGGGGACAGGAACACTGAAGCTTTCTTT
j_gene: TRBJ1-5; d_gene: NA; abundance: few; v_gene: TRBV12-3/TRBV12-4; CDR3aa: CASSFGRDGSNQPQHF; CDR3nt: TGTGCCAGCAGTTTTGGTCGGGACGGTAGCAATCAGCCCCAGCATTTT
j_gene: TRBJ2-7; d_gene: NA; abundance: NA; v_gene: TRBV7-9; CDR3aa: CASSLVGRPTQYF; CDR3nt: TGTGCCAGCAGCTTAGTAGGCCGGCCAACCCAGTACTTC
j_gene: TRBJ2-1; d_gene: NA; abundance: NA; v_gene: TRBV7-9; CDR3aa: CASSHQVVGNNKQFF; CDR3nt: TGTGCCAGCAGCCATCAGGTGGTTGGAAACAATAAGCAGTTCTTC
j_gene: TRBJ2-7; d_gene: TRBD1; abundance: few; v_gene: TRBV4-2; CDR3aa: CASRERDRVDYEQYF; CDR3nt: TGTGCCAGCAGAGAAAGGGACAGGGTTGACTACGAGCAGTACTTC
j_gene: TRBJ1-1; d_gene: TRBD1; abundance: NA; v_gene: TRBV18; CDR3aa: CASSPTTGTNTEAFF; CDR3nt: TGTGCCAGCTCACCCACGACAGGGACGAACACTGAAGCTTTCTTT
j_gene: TRBJ2-5; d_gene: TRBD2; abundance: NA; v_gene: TRBV7-2; CDR3aa: CASSFRQGSGRYQETQYF; CDR3nt: TGTGCCAGCAGCTTTCGACAAGGTAGCGGGAGGTACCAAGAGACCCAGTACTTC
j_gene: TRBJ1-2; d_gene: NA; abundance: few; v_gene: TRBV28; CDR3aa: CASSLSDRLYYGYTF; CDR3nt: TGTGCCAGCAGTCTATCGGACAGACTCTACTATGGCTACACCTTC
j_gene: TRBJ2-4; d_gene: NA; abundance: few; v_gene: TRBV29-1; CDR3aa: CSVGGAKNIQYF; CDR3nt: TGCAGCGTTGGGGGGGCCAAAAACATTCAGTACTTC
j_gene: TRBJ2-1; d_gene: NA; abundance: few; v_gene: TRBV9; CDR3aa: CASSPTTAGNEQFF; CDR3nt: TGTGCCAGCAGCCCTACGACAGCTGGGAATGAGCAGTTCTTC
j_gene: TRBJ2-3; d_gene: NA; abundance: NA; v_gene: TRBV27; CDR3aa: CASSLSGGPANTQYF; CDR3nt: TGTGCCAGCAGTTTATCGGGGGGCCCGGCAAATACGCAGTATTTT
j_gene: TRBJ2-3; d_gene: NA; abundance: NA; v_gene: TRBV7-9; CDR3aa: CASSLIAVHTDTQYF; CDR3nt: TGTGCCAGCAGCTTAATAGCGGTACACACAGATACGCAGTATTTT
j_gene: TRBJ2-7; d_gene: TRBD2; abundance: few; v_gene: TRBV6-2/TRBV6-3; CDR3aa: CASRHGRPTYEQYF; CDR3nt: TGTGCCAGCAGGCACGGGAGGCCCACCTACGAGCAGTACTTC
j_gene: TRBJ2-1; d_gene: TRBD2; abundance: NA; v_gene: TRBV27; CDR3aa: CASNPSGGARYNEQFF; CDR3nt: TGTGCCAGCAATCCTAGCGGGGGGGCGAGATACAATGAGCAGTTCTTC
j_gene: TRBJ1-2; d_gene: TRBD1; abundance: NA; v_gene: TRBV29-1; CDR3aa: CSVISSRGLGYTF; CDR3nt: TGCAGCGTTATTTCTTCCAGGGGGCTCGGCTACACCTTC
j_gene: TRBJ1-2; d_gene: NA; abundance: NA; v_gene: TRBV10-2; CDR3aa: CASSGRGQSTYGYTF; CDR3nt: TGCGCCAGCAGTGGGCGTGGACAGAGCACGTATGGCTACACCTTC
j_gene: TRBJ1-2; d_gene: NA; abundance: few; v_gene: TRBV10-3; CDR3aa: CAISEFRQGYGCTF; CDR3nt: TGTGCCATCAGTGAGTTCCGGCAAGGGTATGGCTGCACCTTC
j_gene: TRBJ2-7; d_gene: TRBD2; abundance: NA; v_gene: TRBV5-1; CDR3aa: CASSLSGGALYEQYF; CDR3nt: TGCGCCAGCAGCTTGAGCGGGGGAGCCCTCTACGAGCAGTACTTC